Listed below are T cell receptor beta chains from one sample, sequenced in a study of T cell changes during pregnancy in multiple sclerosis. Profiling relied on immunoSEQ multiplex PCR, and the TCRdb table lists in-frame clones only, not all of them. The sample yields tens of thousands of clones, roughly 90% seen once. The starting material was CD4+ T cells from peripheral blood mononuclear cells, obtained after pregnancy. Source of these receptors: a female donor in good health, enrolled as a control in a pregnancy study. Both conserved end residues are trimmed from each CDR3.

CDR3aa	v_gene	j_gene
ASSPEAGNKPLPQY	TRBV27	TRBJ2-3
ASSLGSSGGAYNEQF	TRBV7-2	TRBJ2-1
ASRLDRGRVGELF	TRBV28	TRBJ2-2
ASSYSGDYEQY	TRBV6-6	TRBJ2-7
ASSFVNSYEQY	TRBV27	TRBJ2-7
ASRRTSGGADTQY	TRBV2	TRBJ2-3
ASSPTGFQETQY	TRBV18	TRBJ2-5
ASSLEADLYGYT	TRBV7-2	TRBJ1-2
ASSLAGQGNTEAF	TRBV7-9	TRBJ1-1
ASSYSFVNTEAF	TRBV6-5	TRBJ1-1
ASREGVPYQPQH	TRBV19	TRBJ1-5
ASSPGGTGGRYNEQF	TRBV5-1	TRBJ2-1
ASSLSQGAVETQY	TRBV11-1	TRBJ2-5
ASSVANRAGNTIY	TRBV9	TRBJ1-3
ASSRGVSYNEQF	TRBV28	TRBJ2-1
ASSQGRGRGSGTYEQY	TRBV4-1	TRBJ2-7